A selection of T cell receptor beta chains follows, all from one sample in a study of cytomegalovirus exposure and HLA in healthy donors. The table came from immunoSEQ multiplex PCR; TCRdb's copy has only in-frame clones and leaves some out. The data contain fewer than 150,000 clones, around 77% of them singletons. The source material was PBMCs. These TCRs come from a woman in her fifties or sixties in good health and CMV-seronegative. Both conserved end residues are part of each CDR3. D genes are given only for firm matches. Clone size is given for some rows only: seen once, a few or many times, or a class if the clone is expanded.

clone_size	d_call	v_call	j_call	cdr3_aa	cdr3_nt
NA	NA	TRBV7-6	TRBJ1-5	CASSPTRGDQPQHF	TGTGCCAGCAGCCCGACCCGAGGCGATCAGCCCCAGCATTTT
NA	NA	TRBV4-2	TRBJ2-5	CASSQERGGQETQYF	TGTGCCAGCAGCCAAGAAAGAGGGGGCCAAGAGACCCAGTACTTC
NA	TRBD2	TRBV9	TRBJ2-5	CASSPPGLAGQETQYF	TGTGCCAGCAGCCCTCCGGGACTAGCGGGGCAAGAGACCCAGTACTTC
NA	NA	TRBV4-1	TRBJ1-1	CASSQGGHLKDTEAFF	TGCGCCAGCAGTCAGGGTGGACATTTGAAGGACACTGAAGCTTTCTTT
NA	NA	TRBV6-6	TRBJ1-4	CASSSPDGVGEKLFF	TGTGCCAGCAGTTCTCCCGACGGGGTGGGTGAAAAACTGTTTTTT
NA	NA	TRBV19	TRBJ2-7	CASSTIAGRSPNEQYF	TGTGCCAGTAGTACCATTGCAGGGAGGAGTCCCAACGAGCAGTACTTC
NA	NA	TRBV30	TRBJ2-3	CAGKGGDTQYF	TGTGCCGGAAAGGGGGGGGATACGCAGTATTTT
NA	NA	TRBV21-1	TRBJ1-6	CASSKAGRSDSPLHF	TGTGCCAGCAGCAAAGCGGGGCGGTCTGATTCACCCCTCCACTTT
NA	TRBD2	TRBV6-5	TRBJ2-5	CASSYGLAGFQETQYF	TGTGCCAGCAGTTACGGTCTAGCGGGGTTCCAAGAGACCCAGTACTTC
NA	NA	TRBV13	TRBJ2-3	CASSHTDTQYF	TGTGCCAGCAGCCACACAGATACGCAGTATTTT
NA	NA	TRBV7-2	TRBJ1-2	CASSSFAVRSYTF	TGTGCCAGCAGCTCCTTCGCGGTTAGAAGCTACACCTTC
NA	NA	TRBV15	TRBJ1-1	CATSRDPGNEAFF	TGTGCCACCAGCAGAGATCCAGGAAATGAAGCTTTCTTT
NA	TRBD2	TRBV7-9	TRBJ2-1	CASSPPYRDYQSYNEQFF	TGTGCCAGCAGCCCGCCGTACCGGGACTACCAATCCTACAATGAGCAGTTCTTC
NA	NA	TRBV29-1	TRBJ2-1	CSVDRYTYNEQFF	TGCAGCGTTGACAGGTATACGTACAATGAGCAGTTCTTC
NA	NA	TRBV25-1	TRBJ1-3	CASSGPLVISGNTIYF	TGTGCCAGCAGTGGGCCTCTAGTCATCTCTGGAAACACCATATATTTT
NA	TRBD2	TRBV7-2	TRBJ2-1	CASSPGLAPNEQFF	TGTGCCAGCAGCCCTGGACTAGCGCCCAATGAGCAGTTCTTC
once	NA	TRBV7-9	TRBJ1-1	CASSLRLGVSNTEAFF	TGTGCCAGCAGCTTACGTCTAGGGGTATCGAACACTGAAGCTTTCTTT